This T cell receptor beta chain is from a study of blood T cell repertoires in COVID-19. Turning to the study itself: PBMCs, B-cell-depleted T cells, or T cells were the source of the cDNA or gDNA that made up the material.

Authors' data handling: Amplification with reference gene primers provided the estimates of nucleated cell counts. The repertoire was sequenced with immunoSEQ multiplex PCR; TCRdb's copy has only in-frame clones and lacks some. The V and J calls and clone size come from that table; D and trimming were worked out from the DNA. The sample records 250,000 to 300,000 clones, under 90% being singletons. Input material: peripheral blood. The origin of this receptor is a woman in her sixties with active or convalescent COVID-19.

CDR3: CASRSDRDSGNTIYF. The CDR3 DNA reads TGCGCCAGCCGATCGGACAGGGACTCTGGAAACACCATATATTTT. The chain couples TRBV10-2 to TRBJ1-3; 8 nucleotides match TRBD1. V dropped 8 bases and J dropped 0; count of bases not matched to a gene: 6. There are 15 residues in the CDR3. CDR1 and CDR2 (germline): WSHSY, SAAADI.